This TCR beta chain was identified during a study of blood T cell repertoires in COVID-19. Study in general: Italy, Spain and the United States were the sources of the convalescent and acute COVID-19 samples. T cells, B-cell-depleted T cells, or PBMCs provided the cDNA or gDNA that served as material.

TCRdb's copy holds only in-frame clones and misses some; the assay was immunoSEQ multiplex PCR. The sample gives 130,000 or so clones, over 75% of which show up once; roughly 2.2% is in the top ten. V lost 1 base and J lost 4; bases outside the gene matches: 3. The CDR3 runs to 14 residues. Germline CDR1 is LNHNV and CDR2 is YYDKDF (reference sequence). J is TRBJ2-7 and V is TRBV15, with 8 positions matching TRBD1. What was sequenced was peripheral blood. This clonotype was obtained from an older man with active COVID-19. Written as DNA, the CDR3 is TGTGCCACCAGCAGAGGGACAGGGCGGTACGAGCAGTACTTC. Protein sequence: CATSRGTGRYEQYF.